This TCR beta chain was recorded in a study of regulatory T cells in long-lasting Graves disease. Study-level information: It was over 5 years of antithyroid drugs, with positive TSH receptor antibodies, that meant persistent Graves' disease.

Stated time point: persistent/refractory GD, antithyroid drugs over 5 years with positive TRAb. PBMCs provided the RNA from which the TCR library was made. From each patient, nine milliliters of peripheral blood was drawn and collected into an EDTA anticoagulant tube. The CDR3 extends over 16 amino acids. In germline, CDR1 is SGHAT, CDR2 FQNNGV. The V and J ends lost 1 base and 4 bases, in that order; junction bases with no gene match: 8. Points from the study as a whole: Persistent disease samples used TRBV28, TRBJ1-2 and TRBJ2-5 preferentially.

Relying on iRepertoire HTBI primers and Arm-PCR of CDR3 regions, the team built TCR beta libraries. One entry per CDR3 protein, called by TCRdb with MiXCR from the multiplex PCR reads. The data contain some 440,000 distinct CDR3 sequences, around 21% of them singletons. Details on this clonotype: Its antigen remains unknown.

The chain recombines TRBV11-2 with TRBJ2-3; 7 bases fit TRBD2. The sequence derives from a female donor with Graves disease. Sample: peripheral blood mononuclear cells (PBMCs), taken when the disease was refractory, from a patient treated with antithyroid drugs. CDR3 bases: TGTGCCAGCAGCTTAGTTCCGGGAGGCGTCGCAGATACGCAGTATTTT. Its translation: CASSLVPGGVADTQYF.